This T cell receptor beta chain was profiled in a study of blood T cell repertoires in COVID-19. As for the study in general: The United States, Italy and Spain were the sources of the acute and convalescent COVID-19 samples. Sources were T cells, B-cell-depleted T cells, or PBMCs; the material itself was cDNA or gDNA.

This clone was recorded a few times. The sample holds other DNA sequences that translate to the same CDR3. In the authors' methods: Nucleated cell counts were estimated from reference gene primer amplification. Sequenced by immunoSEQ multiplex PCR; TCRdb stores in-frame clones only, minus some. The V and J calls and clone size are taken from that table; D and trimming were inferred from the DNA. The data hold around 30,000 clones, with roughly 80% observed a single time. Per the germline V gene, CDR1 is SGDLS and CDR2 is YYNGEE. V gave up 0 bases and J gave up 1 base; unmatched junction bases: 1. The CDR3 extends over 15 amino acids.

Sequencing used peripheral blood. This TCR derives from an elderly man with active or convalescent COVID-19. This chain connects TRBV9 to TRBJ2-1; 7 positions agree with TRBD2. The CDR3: CASSVGLASYNEQFF. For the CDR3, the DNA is TGTGCCAGCAGCGTAGGACTAGCATCCTACAATGAGCAGTTCTTC.